This record looks at one TCR beta chain sequence and its context. The sample originates from a study of OX40 agonist ivuxolimab in advanced cancers. Sequencing was performed with immunoSEQ multiplex PCR; in TCRdb, only in-frame clones are kept and a portion is missing. The sample records about 60,000 clones, 80% to 90% being singletons. The ends were cut back, 1 base at V and 6 bases at J, with 9 bases in the middle. CDR1 is MNHNS, CDR2 SASEGT, per germline. CDR3 length: 13 residues. This chain links TRBV6-1 with TRBJ1-2; D gene unclear. This receptor was identified in an adult with an advanced solid tumor such as melanoma, head and neck, liver or kidney cancer. Sequenced here: CD4+ or CD8+ T cells sorted from blood, sampled in a trial of the OX40 agonist ivuxolimab. The CDR3: CASSEVRRHGYTF. CDR3 sequence (DNA): TGTGCCAGCAGTGAAGTCAGGAGGCATGGCTACACCTTC.